These 3 T cell receptor beta chains were sequenced from one sample in a study of regulatory T cells in long-lasting Graves disease (dated by TCRdb to the early 2020s). According to the study, the label for this sample's time point signals: newly diagnosed GD, antithyroid drugs for less than 3 months. For both TCR sequencing and RNA sequencing, RNA was extracted from PBMCs using TRIzol. The library was generated by multiplex PCR. Sequencing was performed on an Illumina HiSeq 4000. iRepertoire HTBI primers and Arm-PCR amplification of CDR3 regions were used to construct TCR beta libraries. TCRdb trimmed the raw reads at Q25, called clones with MiXCR and kept productive beta chains. Rows matching on CDR3 protein sequence are summarized as one entry with the most common DNA and genes. The sample contains 370,000 or so distinct CDR3 sequences, about 16% of them found a single time. In total, the top ten clones hold 20% to 25% of the sample.

The same sample was also used in a study of T cells in Graves' hyperthyroidism and ophthalmopathy.

This specimen consisted of peripheral blood mononuclear cells (PBMCs), obtained at new diagnosis, from a patient treated with antithyroid drugs. The source of these receptors is a woman between 18 and 29 years old with Graves disease. Donor details come from another sample of the same person, matched by shared clones.

This clonotype appeared many times. V usage is TRBV27 and J usage is TRBJ2-2; 10 bases map to TRBD1. The V gene's germline CDR1 is MNHEY and CDR2 SMNVEV (reference sequence). CDR3 length equals 16 residues. After removal of 2 bases from V and 5 bases from J, the junction contained 5 bases not matched to a gene. CDR3 amino acids: CASSLDRGLRTGELFF. The DNA for the CDR3 is TGTGCCAGCAGTTTAGACAGGGGGCTAAGGACCGGGGAGCTGTTTTTT.

The sample holds many counts of this clonotype. The rearrangement joins TRBV4-1 to TRBJ2-7; D is uncertain. Germline V lookup: CDR1 MGHRA, CDR2 YSYEKL. The CDR3 runs to 15 residues. Trimming shortened V by 0 bases and J by 2 bases, and 11 bases separated the two germline ends. CDR3 in amino acids: CASSQEPWGTYEQYF. The CDR3 DNA reads as TGCGCCAGCAGCCAAGAACCTTGGGGAACCTACGAGCAGTACTTC.

The V gene is TRBV19, the J gene TRBJ1-5; D ambiguous. The CDR3 is made up of 15 amino acids. The germline V gene encodes CDR1 LNHDA and CDR2 SQIVND (reference sequence). Trimming shortened V by 3 bases and J by 0 bases, and 9 bases separated the two germline ends. CDR3 DNA: TGTGCCAGTAGTATTGGCGTAAATAGCAATCAGCCCCAGCATTTT. Translation gives CASSIGVNSNQPQHF.